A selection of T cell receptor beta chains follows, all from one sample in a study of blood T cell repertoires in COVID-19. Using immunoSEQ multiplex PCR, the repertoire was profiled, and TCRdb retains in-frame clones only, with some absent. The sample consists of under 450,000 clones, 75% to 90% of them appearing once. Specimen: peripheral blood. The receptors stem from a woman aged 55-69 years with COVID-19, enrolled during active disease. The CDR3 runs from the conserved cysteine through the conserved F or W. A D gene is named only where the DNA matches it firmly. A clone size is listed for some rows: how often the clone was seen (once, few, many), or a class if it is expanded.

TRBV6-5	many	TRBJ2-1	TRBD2	TGTGCCAGCAGGACGGGGACTAGCGTCGGCGAGCAGTTCTTC	CASRTGTSVGEQFF
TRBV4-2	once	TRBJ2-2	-	TGTGCCAGCAGCCAAGATTTGGGACAATCAGCCCGGGAGCTGTTTTTT	CASSQDLGQSARELFF
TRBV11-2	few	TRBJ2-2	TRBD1	TGTGCCAGCAGCTTAATCAGGGGGCGGGCCGGGGAGCTGTTTTTT	CASSLIRGRAGELFF
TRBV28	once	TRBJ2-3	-	TGTGCCAGCAGTTTGAGGGGGGGCCACACAGATACGCAGTATTTT	CASSLRGGHTDTQYF
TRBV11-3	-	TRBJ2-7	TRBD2	TGTGCCAGCAGCTTAGGGGGGGGGTCACTTACCGAGCAGTACTTC	CASSLGGGSLTEQYF
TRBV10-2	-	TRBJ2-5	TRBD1	TGCGCCAGCAGCCAGGGACAGGGGGAGGTCGAGACCCAGTACTTC	CASSQGQGEVETQYF
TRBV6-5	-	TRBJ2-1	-	TGTGCCAGCAGTCTGACAGGACCCTACAATGAGCAGTTCTTC	CASSLTGPYNEQFF
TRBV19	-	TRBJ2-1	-	TGTGCCAGCCGCCATGACGGGGGGCAGTTCTTC	CASRHDGGQFF
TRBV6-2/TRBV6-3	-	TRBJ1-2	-	TGTGCCAGCAGCTGGACAGCCTATGGCTACACCTTC	CASSWTAYGYTF
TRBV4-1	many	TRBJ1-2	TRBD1	TGCGCCAGCAGCCTGTCCGGGACAGGGCTTCGGGGGGGCTACACCTTC	CASSLSGTGLRGGYTF
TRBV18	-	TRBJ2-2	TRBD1	TGTGCCAGCTCCGGGACAGGCGGCGCGAACACCGGGGAGCTGTTTTTT	CASSGTGGANTGELFF
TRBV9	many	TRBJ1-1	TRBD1	TGTGCCAGCAGCGGCGGACAGGGTTCAGCTGAAGCTTTCTTT	CASSGGQGSAEAFF
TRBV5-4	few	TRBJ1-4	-	TGTGCCAGCAGCCACCGGACAGTGCCCGAAAAACTGTTTTTT	CASSHRTVPEKLFF
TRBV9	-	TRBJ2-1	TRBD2	TGTGCCAGCAGCGTAGGGTCGGGACTAGTACCCAATGAGCAGTTCTTC	CASSVGSGLVPNEQFF
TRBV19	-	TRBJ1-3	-	TGTGCCAGTCGAGGAGACGGCTACTCTGGAAACACCATATATTTT	CASRGDGYSGNTIYF
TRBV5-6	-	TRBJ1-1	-	TGTGCCAGCAGCTTGTGGCCGGGGTGGAACACTGAAGCTTTCTTT	CASSLWPGWNTEAFF
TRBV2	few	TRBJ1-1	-	TGTGCCAGCACCGGGGGGAACGGCCTAACGCTCTTT	CASTGGNGLTLF
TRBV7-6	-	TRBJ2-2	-	TGTGCCAGCACTCCTGGGGGCAACACCGGGGAGCTGTTTTTT	CASTPGGNTGELFF
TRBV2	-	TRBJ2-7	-	TGTGCCAGCAGTGGAACAGGTCTCTACGAGCAGTACTTC	CASSGTGLYEQYF
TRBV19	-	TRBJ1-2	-	TGTGCCAGTAAGCAAAAAACGGACAAACACTATGGCTACACCTTC	CASKQKTDKHYGYTF
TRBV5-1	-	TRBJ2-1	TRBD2	TGCGCCAGCAGACCTTCTAGCGGGCACTACAATGAGCAGTTCTTC	CASRPSSGHYNEQFF
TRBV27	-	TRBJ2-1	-	TGTGCCAGCAGCCTCGGACTATCGTACAATGAGCAGTTCTTC	CASSLGLSYNEQFF
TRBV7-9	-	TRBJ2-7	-	TGTGCCAGCAGCTCAACCGGGGCGGGATTCTCCTACGAGCAGTACTTC	CASSSTGAGFSYEQYF
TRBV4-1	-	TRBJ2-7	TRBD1	TGCGCCAGCAGCCGGGAGAGGACAGGGGGCTTCTACGAGCAGTACTTC	CASSRERTGGFYEQYF
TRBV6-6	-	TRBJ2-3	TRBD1	TGTGCCAGCTCCGAGCCAGGGACAGGGGAGAAAGATACGCAGTATTTT	CASSEPGTGEKDTQYF